The clone carrying this T cell receptor beta chain was observed a few times. CDR3 size: 16 residues. V was clipped by 3 bases and J by 9 bases, with 22 bases between them. Germline CDR1 is SGHDT and CDR2 is YYEEEE. Disease duration under 2 months; hyperthyroidism patients were aged 18 to 65. There were TCR beta CDR3 regions amplified from RNA transcripts. An initial round of RT-PCR targeting the TCR CDR3 relied on the HTBI primer set. TCRdb independently ran MiXCR on the multiplex PCR reads; one entry per CDR3 protein. The sample has around 560,000 distinct CDR3 sequences, over 15% seen once. This record belongs to a study of T cells in Graves' hyperthyroidism and ophthalmopathy.

The specimen was blood. The chain joins TRBV5-6 to TRBJ2-1; either TRBD1 or TRBD2 may fit D (5 bases each). The TCR originated in a young woman with Graves' hyperthyroidism. CDR3 sequence: CASSYLNARGGGEQFF. CDR3 nucleotides: TGTGCCAGCAGCTATTTAAACGCTCGGGGCGGTGGTGAGCAGTTCTTC.